These 3 T cell receptor beta chains came from one sample sequenced in a study of shared clonotypes between healthy human individuals. TCRdb keeps only in-frame clones here, not all; method: immunoSEQ multiplex PCR. The table has around 1 million clones, 76% seen once. The sample was memory CD4+ T cells sorted from blood. Subset in this sample: CD45RA-negative fraction. These receptors were obtained from a man aged 18 to 30 in good health.

V gene TRBV7-9 combines with J gene TRBJ2-7; TRBD1 or TRBD2 may be the D gene (5 bases each). The germline V gene encodes CDR1 SEHNR and CDR2 FQNEAQ (reference sequence). This CDR3 contains 13 residues. Trimming left V 4 bases short and J 4 bases short, with 11 bases between. CDR3 sequence: CASSWGDSYEQYF. CDR3 sequence (DNA): TGTGCCAGCAGCTGGGGAGACAGTTACGAGCAGTACTTC.

The CDR3 loop is CASRLQGLTETQYF. CDR3 DNA sequence: TGTGCCAGCAGGTTACAGGGACTGACGGAGACCCAGTACTTC. The rearrangement uses TRBV5-8 and TRBJ2-5; TRBD1 or TRBD2 may be the D gene (6 bases each). V dropped 5 bases and J dropped 5 bases, with 16 bases sitting between them. The length of the CDR3 is 14 residues. CDR1 and CDR2 (germline): SGHTS, YDEGEE. The complete variable domain, with remaining parts taken from reference TRBV5-8 and TRBJ2-5, reads EAGVTQSPTHLIKTRGQQATLRCSPISGHTSVYWYQQALGLGLQFLLWYDEGEERNRGNFPPRFSGRQFPNYSSELNVNALELEDSALYLCASRLQGLTETQYFGPGTRLLVL.

The chain recombines TRBV7-2 with TRBJ1-5; perhaps TRBD1 as D (6 bases). Germline-derived CDR1 and CDR2 are SGHTA and FQGNSA. The CDR3 totals 16 residues. V lost 5 bases and J lost 6, with 20 bases in between. CDR3 in DNA: TGTGCCAGCAGCCCCATCGGGACACGGGAGGGTCAGCCCCAGCATTTT. Residues: CASSPIGTREGQPQHF.